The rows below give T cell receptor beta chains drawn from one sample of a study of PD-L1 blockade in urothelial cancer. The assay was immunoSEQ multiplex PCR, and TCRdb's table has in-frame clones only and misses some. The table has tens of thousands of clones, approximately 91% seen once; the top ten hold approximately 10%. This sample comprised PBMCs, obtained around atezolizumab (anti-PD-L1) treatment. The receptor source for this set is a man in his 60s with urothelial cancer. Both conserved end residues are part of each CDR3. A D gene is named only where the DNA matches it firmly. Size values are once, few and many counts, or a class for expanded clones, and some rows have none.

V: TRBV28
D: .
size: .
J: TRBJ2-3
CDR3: CASSWGGDTQYF
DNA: TGTGCCAGCAGTTGGGGCGGAGATACGCAGTATTTT

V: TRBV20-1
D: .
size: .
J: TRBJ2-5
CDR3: CSAGDWETQYF
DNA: TGCAGTGCTGGGGACTGGGAGACCCAGTACTTC

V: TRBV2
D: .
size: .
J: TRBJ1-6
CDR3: CARDYGQPNSPLHF
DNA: TGTGCCAGGGATTACGGACAGCCTAATTCACCCCTCCACTTT

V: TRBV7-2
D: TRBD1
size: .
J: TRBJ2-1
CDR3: CASSLVQGAIKEQFF
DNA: TGTGCCAGCAGCTTAGTACAGGGGGCTATCAAGGAGCAGTTCTTC

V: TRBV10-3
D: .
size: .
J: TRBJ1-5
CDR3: CAISGTGLWQPQHF
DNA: TGTGCCATCAGTGGTACAGGGTTATGGCAGCCCCAGCATTTT

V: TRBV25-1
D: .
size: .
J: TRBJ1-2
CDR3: CASNYGYGYTF
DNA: TGTGCCAGCAATTACGGCTATGGCTACACCTTC

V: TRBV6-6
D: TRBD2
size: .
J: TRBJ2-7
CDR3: CASSYSGLARTYEQYF
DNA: TGTGCCAGCAGTTACTCGGGACTAGCGCGTACCTACGAGCAGTACTTC

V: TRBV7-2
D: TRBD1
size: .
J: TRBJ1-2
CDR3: CASSPGQGDGYTF
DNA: TGTGCCAGCAGCCCAGGACAGGGTGATGGCTACACCTTC

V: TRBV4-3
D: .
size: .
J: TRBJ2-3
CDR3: CASSQDGQGMGRDTQYF
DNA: TGCGCCAGCAGCCAAGACGGCCAGGGTATGGGGAGGGATACGCAGTATTTT

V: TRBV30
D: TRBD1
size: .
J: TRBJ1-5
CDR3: CAWSGGTGDSLGNQPQHF
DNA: TGTGCCTGGAGTGGCGGGACAGGGGATAGTCTTGGCAATCAGCCCCAGCATTTT

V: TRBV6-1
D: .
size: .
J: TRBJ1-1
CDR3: CASITRANTEAFF
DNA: TGTGCCAGCATCACGAGGGCGAACACTGAAGCTTTCTTT

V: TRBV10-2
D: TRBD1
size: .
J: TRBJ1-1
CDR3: CASRGQGGLNTEAFF
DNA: TGCGCCAGCAGGGGACAGGGTGGCTTGAACACTGAAGCTTTCTTT

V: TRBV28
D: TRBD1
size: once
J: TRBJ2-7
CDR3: CASLRAGGSYEQYF
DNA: TGTGCCAGCTTGCGGGCAGGGGGCTCCTACGAGCAGTACTTC

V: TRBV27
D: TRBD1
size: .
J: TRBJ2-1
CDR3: CASSLIRDRGWNEQFF
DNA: TGTGCCAGCAGTCTAATCCGGGACAGGGGATGGAATGAGCAGTTCTTC

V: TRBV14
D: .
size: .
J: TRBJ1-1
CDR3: CASSQFAGDTEAFF
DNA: TGTGCCAGCAGCCAATTCGCCGGGGACACTGAAGCTTTCTTT

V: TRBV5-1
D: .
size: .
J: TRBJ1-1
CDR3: CASSSYAGNTEAFF
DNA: TGCGCCAGCAGCTCCTATGCAGGCAACACTGAAGCTTTCTTT